The rows below give T cell receptor beta chains drawn from one sample of a study of blood T cell repertoires in COVID-19. The table came from immunoSEQ multiplex PCR; TCRdb's copy has only in-frame clones and leaves some out. Of about 67,000 clones listed, roughly 80% are singletons. What was sequenced was peripheral blood. These receptors all come from a human donor in a cohort sampled during active COVID-19. The CDR3 runs from the conserved cysteine through the conserved F or W. The order of the fields is clone size, D gene, V gene, J gene, CDR3 DNA, CDR3 protein. The D gene is left open where the match is weak. Some rows have no size entry. The others give once, few or many, or a class for an expanded clone.

size: .; D: .; V: TRBV9; J: TRBJ2-3; DNA: TGTGCCAGCAGCCCCCGGGTAGTGGCCACAGATACGCAGTATTTT; CDR3: CASSPRVVATDTQYF
size: .; D: .; V: TRBV4-3; J: TRBJ2-7; DNA: TGCGCCAGCAGCCCAAACAGGGATCCCGAGCAGTACTTC; CDR3: CASSPNRDPEQYF
size: .; D: TRBD1; V: TRBV18; J: TRBJ1-2; DNA: TGTGCCAGCTCACCGACAACAGGGGGTGTCGGCTACACCTTC; CDR3: CASSPTTGGVGYTF
size: .; D: TRBD2; V: TRBV4-1; J: TRBJ2-1; DNA: TGCGCCAGCAGCCAAGGGACTAGCGGGGCCCTCGGGGGCAATGAGCAGTTCTTC; CDR3: CASSQGTSGALGGNEQFF
size: .; D: TRBD1; V: TRBV5-1; J: TRBJ1-5; DNA: TGCGCCAGCAGCTCACAGGGGGGTAAGGGCCAGCCCCAGCATTTT; CDR3: CASSSQGGKGQPQHF
size: .; D: .; V: TRBV19; J: TRBJ2-1; DNA: TGTGCCAGTAGTATCTACGCCGGGGGTGATGAGCAGTTCTTC; CDR3: CASSIYAGGDEQFF
size: few; D: TRBD1; V: TRBV11-2; J: TRBJ1-2; DNA: TGTGCCAGCAGCTTCGCAGGGGGCACATCTAACTATGGCTACACCTTC; CDR3: CASSFAGGTSNYGYTF
size: .; D: TRBD1; V: TRBV19; J: TRBJ2-3; DNA: TGTGCCAGTAGTGGCAAAAGGACAGGTAGCACAGATACGCAGTATTTT; CDR3: CASSGKRTGSTDTQYF
size: .; D: .; V: TRBV10-3; J: TRBJ1-4; DNA: TGTGCCACCGGGGAAACAGGGTGGGGCGGTGAAAAACTGTTTTTT; CDR3: CATGETGWGGEKLFF
size: .; D: TRBD1; V: TRBV6-1; J: TRBJ2-2; DNA: TGTGCCAGCAGTGTTAGACAGGGTTTCCTCGCACCCGGGGAGCTGTTTTTT; CDR3: CASSVRQGFLAPGELFF
size: .; D: TRBD2; V: TRBV4-1; J: TRBJ2-2; DNA: TGCGCCAGCAGCCAACCGAGCGGGGGCGGTACCGGGGAGCTGTTTTTT; CDR3: CASSQPSGGGTGELFF
size: .; D: TRBD2; V: TRBV18; J: TRBJ2-7; DNA: TGTGCCAGCTCACCAAGGTTCGGGGGGGCCGGCGAGCAGTACTTC; CDR3: CASSPRFGGAGEQYF
size: once; D: TRBD1; V: TRBV6-5; J: TRBJ1-2; DNA: TGTGCCAGCAGACTGACAGGGGGAAACTATGGCTACACCTTC; CDR3: CASRLTGGNYGYTF
size: .; D: .; V: TRBV20-1; J: TRBJ1-6; DNA: TGCAGTGCTAGTCCGCGACAAAGATTACCCCTCCACTTT; CDR3: CSASPRQRLPLHF
size: .; D: TRBD1; V: TRBV15; J: TRBJ2-7; DNA: TGTGCCACCAGCAGAGAAGGACAGGGGTTGGACGAGCAGTACTTC; CDR3: CATSREGQGLDEQYF
size: .; D: .; V: TRBV7-3; J: TRBJ2-3; DNA: TGTGCCAGCAGCTTAAGCTACAGCACAGATACGCAGTATTTT; CDR3: CASSLSYSTDTQYF
size: .; D: TRBD1; V: TRBV4-2; J: TRBJ1-2; DNA: TGTGCCAGCAGCCAATCGGCAGGGGGTAACTATGGCTACACCTTC; CDR3: CASSQSAGGNYGYTF
size: .; D: TRBD2; V: TRBV29-1; J: TRBJ2-1; DNA: TGCAGCGTTGCCCGAGGGACTAGCGGGGCCAATGAGCAGTTCTTC; CDR3: CSVARGTSGANEQFF
size: .; D: .; V: TRBV12-3/TRBV12-4; J: TRBJ2-7; DNA: TGTGCCAGTTCCACAAACTCCTACGAGCAGTACTTC; CDR3: CASSTNSYEQYF
size: .; D: .; V: TRBV30; J: TRBJ2-1; DNA: TGTGCCTGGAGTCCCTCAGGGTTGGATGAGCAGTTCTTC; CDR3: CAWSPSGLDEQFF
size: once; D: TRBD2; V: TRBV11-3; J: TRBJ2-1; DNA: TGTGCCAGCAGCTTTTTCCTAGCGGGGTCCTACAATGAGCAGTTCTTC; CDR3: CASSFFLAGSYNEQFF
size: few; D: .; V: TRBV19; J: TRBJ1-1; DNA: TGTGCCAGTAGTGATCAGGGTCGCGCTGAAGCTTTCTTT; CDR3: CASSDQGRAEAFF
size: .; D: TRBD1; V: TRBV10-3; J: TRBJ2-7; DNA: TGTGCCATCAGTGGGAGGACAGGGGGAAGCGAGCAGTACTTC; CDR3: CAISGRTGGSEQYF
size: .; D: .; V: TRBV7-9; J: TRBJ1-1; DNA: TGTGCCAGCAGCGCCGGACAGCAGAACACTGAAGCTTTCTTT; CDR3: CASSAGQQNTEAFF
size: few; D: .; V: TRBV10-3; J: TRBJ1-5; DNA: TGTGCCATCAGTGGGGCAGGTAGCAATCAGCCCCAGCATTTT; CDR3: CAISGAGSNQPQHF
size: .; D: .; V: TRBV6-4; J: TRBJ1-2; DNA: TGTGCCAGCAGTGACTCGTGCGGGCCGGCCCCCCTATTACCGTCTACCTTC; CDR3: CASSDSCGPAPLLPSTF
size: once; D: TRBD1; V: TRBV5-1; J: TRBJ2-2; DNA: TGCGCCAGCAGCTGGGACAGGCTGAACACCGGGGAGCTGTTTTTT; CDR3: CASSWDRLNTGELFF
size: .; D: .; V: TRBV19; J: TRBJ2-1; DNA: TGTGCCTGCTCGGGCGTGTGGGGGGGCGGTGAGCAGTTCTTC; CDR3: CACSGVWGGGEQFF
size: few; D: .; V: TRBV6-4; J: TRBJ2-3; DNA: TGTGCCAGCAGTGACGCCGGGGAGGATACGCAGTATTTT; CDR3: CASSDAGEDTQYF
size: once; D: TRBD1; V: TRBV29-1; J: TRBJ2-3; DNA: TGCAGCGTCCTAAGGACAGGGGGCACAGATACGCAGTATTTT; CDR3: CSVLRTGGTDTQYF
size: .; D: .; V: TRBV7-2; J: TRBJ2-2; DNA: TGTGCCAGCAGCTTAGTTGCCGTTGGGGGGAGGAACACCGGGGAGCTGTTTTTT; CDR3: CASSLVAVGGRNTGELFF
size: .; D: .; V: TRBV4-1; J: TRBJ2-5; DNA: TGCGCCAGCAGCCGACTTGCCGTACAAGAGACCCAGTACTTC; CDR3: CASSRLAVQETQYF
size: .; D: TRBD1; V: TRBV18; J: TRBJ2-2; DNA: TGTGCCAGCTCACCATACAGGACAGGGTCAACCGGGGAGCTGTTTTTT; CDR3: CASSPYRTGSTGELFF
size: once; D: TRBD1; V: TRBV7-9; J: TRBJ2-1; DNA: TGTGCCAGCAGCTTAGGGGGGACAGGGATCCTTGAGCAGTTCTTC; CDR3: CASSLGGTGILEQFF